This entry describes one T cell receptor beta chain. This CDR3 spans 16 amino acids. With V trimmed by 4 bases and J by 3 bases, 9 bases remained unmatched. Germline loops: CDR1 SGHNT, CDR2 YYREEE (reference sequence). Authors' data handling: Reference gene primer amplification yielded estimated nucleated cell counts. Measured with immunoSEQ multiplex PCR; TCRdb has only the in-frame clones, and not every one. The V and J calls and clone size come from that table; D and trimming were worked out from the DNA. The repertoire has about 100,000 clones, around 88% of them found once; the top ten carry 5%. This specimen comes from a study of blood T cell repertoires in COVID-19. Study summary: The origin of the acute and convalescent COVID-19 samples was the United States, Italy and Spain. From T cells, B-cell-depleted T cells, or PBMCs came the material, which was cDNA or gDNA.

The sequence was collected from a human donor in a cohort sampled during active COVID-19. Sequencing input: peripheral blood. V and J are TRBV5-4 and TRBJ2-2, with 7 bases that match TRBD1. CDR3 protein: CASSPGQDYDTGELFF. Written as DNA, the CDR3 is TGTGCCAGCAGCCCCGGACAGGATTATGACACCGGGGAGCTGTTTTTT.